This T cell receptor beta chain derives from a study of patients and donors after allogeneic stem cell transplantation (dated by TCRdb to 2018 to 2020). The library was obtained by RT-PCR. These reads were obtained on a NextSeq 550. Using fastp trimming at Q25 and MiXCR clonotype assembly, TCRdb reanalyzed the public sequencing data and kept in-frame beta chains. Identical CDR3 proteins give one entry, which carries the most common genes and DNA. This sample comprises about 230,000 distinct CDR3 sequences, 13% to 15% of them detected only once. In total, the top ten clones hold 9.5% to 13% of the sample. As concerns this clonotype: It has no known antigen specificity. The sample holds no much larger clone one base away, and base qualities are not on file.

Including cysteine and phenylalanine, the CDR3 has 13 amino acids. Only the CDR3 portion is preserved as DNA: 39 bases, with reading frame beginning at the first base. Cut back by 7 bases and 3 bases, the V and J ends lie 9 bases apart. For CDR1 and CDR2, the germline V gene (reference sequence) lists LNHDA and SQIVND. The TCR was taken from a human donor who was either an allogeneic HSCT recipient or a stem cell or donor lymphocyte infusion donor (not recorded which). It is not recorded whose cells these are; they may come from a transplant donor. The sequence is built from TRBV19 and TRBJ1-4; too little of a D gene remains to name it. The sequencing input was blood, either unsorted or a sorted T cell fraction (not recorded which). The nucleotides read TGTGCCAGTAAGGACGGCGCTAATGAAAAACTGTTTTTT. This encodes CASKDGANEKLFF. When the CDR3 is completed using the reference TRBV19 and TRBJ1-4 genes on either side, the full variable domain is DGGITQSPKYLFRKEGQNVTLSCEQNLNHDAMYWYRQDPGQGLRLIYYSQIVNDFQKGDIAEGYSVSREKKESFPLTVTSAQKNPTAFYLCASKDGANEKLFFGSGTQLSVL.